The T cell receptor (beta chain) under discussion was sequenced for a study of cytomegalovirus exposure and HLA in healthy donors. The overall study: Findings of an earlier analysis included roughly 110 million unique TCR beta sequences from 200 million or so T cells.

CDR1 is KGHSH and CDR2 is LQKENI in the germline V gene. The CDR3 has 14 amino acids. V dropped 1 base and J dropped 5; count of bases not matched to a gene: 4. Study outcomes and limitations: It was in a later analysis that TCR association rates were seen to vary by HLA locus, highest for DRB1 and lowest for HLA-C. According to a later analysis, most TCR beta chains associated with CMV appeared HLA-restricted.

It was with 60 Vbeta and 13 Jbeta primers that the PCR ran. Original methodology: Later, an analysis found 65 million to 85 million unique TCR beta chains, and about 9.9 million of these were shared. Sequenced by immunoSEQ multiplex PCR; TCRdb stores in-frame clones only, minus some. V, J and clone size are those of that table, while D and trimming were read from the DNA. The sample has roughly 200,000 clones, 82% seen once. Worth noting for this clone: Its specificity is unknown.

The specimen was PBMCs. This chain joins TRBV18 and TRBJ1-1, with 7 bases matching TRBD1. The origin of this receptor is a woman under 30 in good health and CMV-seronegative. The CDR3 nucleotides read TGTGCCAGCTCACCACAGACAGGGACTACTGAAGCTTTCTTT. As protein: CASSPQTGTTEAFF. Based on the CDR3 plus reference TRBV18 and TRBJ1-1, the full variable domain is NAGVMQNPRHLVRRRGQEARLRCSPMKGHSHVYWYRQLPEEGLKFMVYLQKENIIDESGMPKERFSAEFPKEGPSILRIQQVVRGDSAAYFCASSPQTGTTEAFFGQGTRLTVV.